This T cell receptor (beta chain) was sequenced during a study of T cell clonality in common variable immunodeficiency. Findings and caveats of the study: In common variable immunodeficiency, TCR beta chains reportedly carried fewer deletions and N-nucleotide insertions.

About this clone: Its antigen is as yet unknown. Read coverage stops 3 residues before the CDR3 terminus; the germline J gene supplies the remainder.

The data were produced by immunoSEQ multiplex PCR, yet TCRdb's version contains in-frame clones alone and is incomplete. The sample counts around 21,000 clones, none seen once; the ten largest own 6% to 7%. J lost 7 bases, V lost 6 bases, and 9 bases had no gene match. This CDR3 has 15 amino acids. In germline, CDR1 is MNHEY, CDR2 SVGEGT. The chain recombines TRBV6-2 or TRBV6-3 with TRBJ2-2, with 9 nucleotides matching TRBD1. Sequencing was done on a sample of peripheral blood mononuclear cells. This clonotype originated in a human donor with common variable immunodeficiency. Here the CDR3 reads CASRLSGTGSGELFF. The covered CDR3 bases are TGTGCCAGCAGACTTTCCGGGACAGGGAGCGGGGAG.